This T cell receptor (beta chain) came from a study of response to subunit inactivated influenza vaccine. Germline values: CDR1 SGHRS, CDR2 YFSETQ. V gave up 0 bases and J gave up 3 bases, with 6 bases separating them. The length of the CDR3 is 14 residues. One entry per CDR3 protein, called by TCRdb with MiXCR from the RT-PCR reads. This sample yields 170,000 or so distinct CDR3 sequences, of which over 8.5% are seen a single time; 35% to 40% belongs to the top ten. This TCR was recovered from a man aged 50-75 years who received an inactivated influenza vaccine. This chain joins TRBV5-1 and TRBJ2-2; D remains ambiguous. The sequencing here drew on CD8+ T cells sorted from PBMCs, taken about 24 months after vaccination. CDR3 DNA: TGCGCCAGCAGCTTGGGGGATTACACCGGGGAGCTGTTTTTT. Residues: CASSLGDYTGELFF.